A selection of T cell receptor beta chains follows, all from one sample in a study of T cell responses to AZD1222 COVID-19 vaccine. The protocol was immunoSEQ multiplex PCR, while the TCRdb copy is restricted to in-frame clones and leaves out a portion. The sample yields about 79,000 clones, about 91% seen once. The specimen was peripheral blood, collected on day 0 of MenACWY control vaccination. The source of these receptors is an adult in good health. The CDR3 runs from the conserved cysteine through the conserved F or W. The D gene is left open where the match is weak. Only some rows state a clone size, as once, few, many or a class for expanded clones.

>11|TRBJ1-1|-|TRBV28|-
CASSPDREAFF
TGTGCCAGCAGCCCTGACAGGGAAGCTTTCTTT
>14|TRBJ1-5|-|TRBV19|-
CASSISGFGQPQHF
TGTGCCAGTAGTATATCAGGGTTTGGTCAGCCCCAGCATTTT
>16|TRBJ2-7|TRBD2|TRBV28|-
CASSLSGTSGRYEQYF
TGTGCCAGCAGTTTGTCCGGGACTAGCGGCCGCTACGAGCAGTACTTC
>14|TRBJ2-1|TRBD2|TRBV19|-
CASKGTSGRNEQFF
TGTGCCAGTAAAGGGACTAGCGGGAGAAATGAGCAGTTCTTC
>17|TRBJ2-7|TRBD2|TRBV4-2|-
CASSQEHTSGGAYEQYF
TGTGCCAGCAGCCAAGAACATACTAGCGGGGGGGCCTACGAGCAGTACTTC
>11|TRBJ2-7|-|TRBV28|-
CASTDLWEQYF
TGTGCCAGCACGGACCTGTGGGAGCAGTACTTC
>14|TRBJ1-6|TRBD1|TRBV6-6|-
CASSYSGQDSPLHF
TGTGCCAGCAGTTACTCAGGACAGGACTCACCCCTCCACTTT
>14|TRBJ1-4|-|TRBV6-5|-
CASTGQLTNEKLFF
TGTGCCAGCACTGGGCAGCTAACTAATGAAAAACTGTTTTTT
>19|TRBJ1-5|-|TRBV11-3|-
CASSLTKRRANGGNQPQHF
TGTGCCAGCAGCTTGACCAAACGTCGTGCTAATGGGGGCAATCAGCCCCAGCATTTT
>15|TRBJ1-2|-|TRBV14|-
CASSQVGGLPDGYTF
TGTGCCAGCAGCCAAGTCGGGGGCCTCCCGGATGGCTACACCTTC
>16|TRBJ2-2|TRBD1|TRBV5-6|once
CASSRSPGTATGELFF
TGTGCCAGCAGCAGATCACCCGGGACAGCAACCGGGGAGCTGTTTTTT
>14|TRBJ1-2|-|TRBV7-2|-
CASSLEGRDHGYTF
TGTGCCAGCAGCTTAGAAGGCAGGGACCATGGCTACACCTTC
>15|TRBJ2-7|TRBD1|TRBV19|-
CASSPWDRYSYEQYF
TGTGCCAGTAGTCCCTGGGACAGGTATTCCTACGAGCAGTACTTC
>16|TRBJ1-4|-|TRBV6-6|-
CASTQAAVVTNEKLFF
TGTGCCAGCACCCAAGCCGCGGTAGTAACTAATGAAAAACTGTTTTTT
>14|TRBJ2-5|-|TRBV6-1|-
CASSELGLGETQYF
TGTGCCAGCAGTGAACTGGGGTTGGGAGAGACCCAGTACTTC
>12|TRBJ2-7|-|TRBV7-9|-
CASSSQGAEQYF
TGTGCCAGCAGCTCCCAGGGCGCCGAGCAGTACTTC
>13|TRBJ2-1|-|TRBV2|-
CASSYDTLGEQFF
TGTGCCAGCAGTTACGACACCCTTGGTGAGCAGTTCTTC
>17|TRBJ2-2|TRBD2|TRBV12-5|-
CASGPPVGGRATGELFF
TGTGCTAGTGGTCCCCCTGTCGGAGGGAGGGCGACCGGGGAGCTGTTTTTT
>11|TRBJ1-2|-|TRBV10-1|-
CASRGSYGYTF
TGCGCCAGCAGGGGCAGCTATGGCTACACCTTC
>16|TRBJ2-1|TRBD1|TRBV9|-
CASSVDGTVRYGEQFF
TGTGCCAGCAGCGTAGACGGGACAGTACGCTACGGTGAGCAGTTCTTC
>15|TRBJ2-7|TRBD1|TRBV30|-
CAWNPRQGVPYEQYF
TGTGCCTGGAATCCGCGACAGGGGGTACCCTACGAGCAGTACTTC
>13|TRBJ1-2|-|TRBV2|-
CASSDRGGSGYTF
TGTGCCAGCAGTGATCGGGGGGGATCTGGCTACACCTTC
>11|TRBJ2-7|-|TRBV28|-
CASSGVREQYF
TGTGCCAGCAGTGGGGTCAGGGAGCAGTACTTC
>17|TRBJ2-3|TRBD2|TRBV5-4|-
CASSLVLAGGGTDTQYF
TGTGCCAGCAGCTTGGTACTAGCGGGAGGAGGCACAGATACGCAGTATTTT
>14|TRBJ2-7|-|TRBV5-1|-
CASSLASASYEQYF
TGCGCCAGCTCCTTGGCCAGCGCCTCCTACGAGCAGTACTTC
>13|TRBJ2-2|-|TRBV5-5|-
CASSLTRSGELFF
TGTGCCAGCAGCTTGACGCGATCCGGGGAGCTGTTTTTT
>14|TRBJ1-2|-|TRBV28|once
CASSLLEESYGYTF
TGTGCCAGCAGTTTATTGGAGGAATCCTATGGCTACACCTTC
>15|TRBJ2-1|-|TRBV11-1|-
CASSPGVGPLREQFF
TGTGCCAGCAGCCCGGGAGTCGGGCCTCTCAGGGAGCAGTTCTTC
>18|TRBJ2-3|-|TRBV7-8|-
CASSPVGAGIRPTDTQYF
TGTGCCAGCAGCCCGGTGGGGGCAGGGATTCGTCCCACAGATACGCAGTATTTT
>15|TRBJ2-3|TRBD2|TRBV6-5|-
CASRTGGAGTDTQYF
TGTGCCAGCAGAACGGGGGGGGCGGGCACAGATACGCAGTATTTT
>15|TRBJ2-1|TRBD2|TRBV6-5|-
CASSYPLAGANEQFF
TGTGCCAGCAGTTACCCCCTAGCGGGAGCTAATGAGCAGTTCTTC
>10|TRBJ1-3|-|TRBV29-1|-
CSVTGNTIYF
TGCAGCGTTACAGGAAACACCATATATTTT
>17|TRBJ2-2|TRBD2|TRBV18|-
CASSLRLSGGDGGELFF
TGTGCCAGCTCGCTCCGCTTAAGCGGGGGAGATGGCGGGGAGCTGTTTTTT
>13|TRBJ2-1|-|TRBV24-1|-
CATSRRGYNEQFF
TGTGCCACCAGTAGGCGCGGATACAATGAGCAGTTCTTC
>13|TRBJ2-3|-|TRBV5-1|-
CASSPISTDTQYF
TGCGCCAGCAGCCCGATTAGCACAGATACGCAGTATTTT
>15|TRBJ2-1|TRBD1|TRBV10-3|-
CAISPGQGSYNEQFF
TGTGCCATTTCACCGGGACAGGGGTCCTACAATGAGCAGTTCTTC
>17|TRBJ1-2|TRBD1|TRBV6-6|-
CASSHPSGTEGVGVYTF
TGTGCCAGCAGTCACCCCTCGGGGACAGAGGGAGTTGGAGTCTACACCTTC